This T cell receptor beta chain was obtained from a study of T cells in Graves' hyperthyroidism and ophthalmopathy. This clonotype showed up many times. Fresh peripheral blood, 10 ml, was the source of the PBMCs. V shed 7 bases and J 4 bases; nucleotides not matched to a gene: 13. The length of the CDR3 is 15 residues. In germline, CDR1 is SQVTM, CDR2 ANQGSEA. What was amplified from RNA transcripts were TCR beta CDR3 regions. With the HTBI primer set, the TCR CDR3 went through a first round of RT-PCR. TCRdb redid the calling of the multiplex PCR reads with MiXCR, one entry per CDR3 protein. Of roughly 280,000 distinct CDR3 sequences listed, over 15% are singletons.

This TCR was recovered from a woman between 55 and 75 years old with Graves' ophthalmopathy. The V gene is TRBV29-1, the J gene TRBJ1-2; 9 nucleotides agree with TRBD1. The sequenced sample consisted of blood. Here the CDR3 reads CSALPGTGTSYGYTF. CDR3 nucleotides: TGCAGCGCTCTCCCAGGGACAGGGACATCCTATGGCTACACCTTC.